The present TCR beta chain was sequenced within a study of read filtering for tumor transcriptome and immune sequencing. The study, taken as a whole, reports: The sorted CD138-negative fraction was a mixed bone marrow immune population, not purified T cells.

The CDR3 consists of 15 residues. V gave up 0 bases and J gave up 2 bases, with 8 bases separating them. Per the germline V gene, CDR1 is SGHRS and CDR2 is YFSETQ. This library used about 400 ng RNA and molecular barcoded adaptors spanning alpha/delta and beta/gamma chains. TCRdb re-called the reads through MiXCR, storing one row per CDR3 protein. The repertoire holds about 90,000 distinct CDR3 sequences, 9% to 15% seen once, with more than 13% in the top ten. At least ten counts were recorded for this clonotype. Its specificity is unknown. This sequence originates from a donor at least 40 years old with multiple myeloma. Source material: a population of CD138-negative cells sorted from bone marrow. This chain connects TRBV5-1 to TRBJ2-2; possible D gene TRBD1, 5 bases. The CDR3 is CASSLAGPNTGELFF. The CDR3 nucleotides read TGCGCCAGCAGCTTGGCAGGGCCTAACACCGGGGAGCTGTTTTTT.